This T cell receptor beta chain was recorded in a study of blood T cell repertoires in COVID-19. About the study: Researchers got acute and convalescent COVID-19 samples from the United States, Italy and Spain. T cells, B-cell-depleted T cells, or PBMCs provided the cDNA or gDNA that served as material.

The authors' processing: The assay estimated nucleated cells by amplifying reference gene primers. The table came from immunoSEQ multiplex PCR; TCRdb's copy has only in-frame clones and leaves some out. That table gives V, J and clone size, and the DNA gave D and trimming. The data contain about 80,000 clones, 75% to 85% of them singletons. Seattle's cohort entered during active infection and was followed longitudinally. Trimming cost V 5 bases and J 7 bases; bases outside gene matches: 6. The CDR3 runs to 15 residues. Germline lookup yields CDR1 MNHEY and CDR2 SVGEGT. The J gene is TRBJ2-1, the V gene TRBV6-2 or TRBV6-3; 12 positions match TRBD2. The origin of this receptor is a man between 60 and 75 years old with COVID-19, enrolled during active disease. The source material was peripheral blood. The CDR3 region is CASSVTSGGPNEQFF. The CDR3 DNA reads as TGTGCCAGCAGTGTGACTAGCGGGGGCCCTAATGAGCAGTTCTTC.